These 20 T cell receptor beta chains were sequenced from one sample in a study of cytomegalovirus exposure and HLA in healthy donors. The study ran its PCR with 60 Vbeta and 13 Jbeta primers. Libraries were prepared by immunoSEQ multiplex PCR; TCRdb keeps only in-frame clonotypes and omits some of them. The sample yields 110,000 to 150,000 clones, approximately 80% seen once. The sequenced sample was PBMCs. These receptor sequences come from a male donor in good health and CMV-seronegative.

This clone was detected only a few times. The chain carries TRBV19 and TRBJ1-5; 7 positions agree with TRBD1. The CDR3 loop spans 14 amino acids. V trimming: 1 base; J trimming: 4 bases; junction bases outside the gene matches: 1. CDR1 is LNHDA, CDR2 SQIVND, per germline (reference sequence). CDR3 nucleotide sequence: TGTGCCAGTAGTATAGGACAGGGTAATCAGCCCCAGCATTTT. As protein: CASSIGQGNQPQHF.

V and J are TRBV5-1 and TRBJ2-5, with 9 bases matching TRBD1. Germline V gene data show CDR1 as SGHRS and CDR2 as YFSETQ. CDR3 length: 14 amino acids. J lost 3 bases, V lost 5 bases, and 5 bases had no gene match. This chain's CDR3 is CASRGGTGKETQYF. DNA of the CDR3: TGCGCCAGCAGAGGCGGGACAGGGAAAGAGACCCAGTACTTC.

V and J are TRBV7-2 and TRBJ2-4, with 8 bases matching TRBD1. The CDR3 is 14 residues long. Germline CDR1 SGHTA, CDR2 FQGNSA. V dropped 4 bases and J dropped 4; count of bases not matched to a gene: 3. This CDR3 is CASSSRDRKNIQYF. The CDR3 coding sequence is TGTGCCAGCAGCTCCAGGGACAGGAAAAACATTCAGTACTTC.

V gene TRBV10-3 combines with J gene TRBJ2-7; D perhaps matches TRBD2 (6 bases). Germline V CDR1 and CDR2: ENHRY, SYGVKD. V was cut by 2 bases and J by 6 bases, with 14 bases left in between. The CDR3 spans 14 residues. The CDR3, as DNA: TGTGCCATCAGTGAGGAGGGACTCCCTCTCGAGCAGTACTTC. Translation: CAISEEGLPLEQYF.

This clone turned up a few times. V and J are TRBV6-1 and TRBJ2-3; unclear D gene. The germline V gene encodes CDR1 MNHNS and CDR2 SASEGT. The V and J ends lost 1 base and 1 base respectively, with 9 bases between them. This CDR3 region has 15 residues. Here the CDR3 reads CASSEGGRRTDTQYF. The CDR3 bases are TGTGCCAGCAGTGAAGGCGGTAGGCGCACAGATACGCAGTATTTT.

The chain carries TRBV7-3 and TRBJ1-2; the D is unclear. Germline loops: CDR1 SGHTA, CDR2 FQGTGA. The CDR3 sequence is 15 residues long. V was pared by 0 bases and J by 0 bases, with 8 bases between. As DNA, the CDR3 is TGTGCCAGCAGCTTAACGCAGGTAGCTAACTATGGCTACACCTTC. It yields the protein CASSLTQVANYGYTF.

The genes are TRBV6-1 and TRBJ2-6, with 8 bases identical to TRBD1. The CDR3 covers 16 residues. After removal of 4 bases from V and 3 bases from J, the junction contained 5 bases not matched to a gene. Germline assignment: CDR1 MNHNS and CDR2 SASEGT. For the CDR3, the DNA is TGTGCCAGCAGTGGTCAGGGGGCAAGTGGGGCCAACGTCCTGACTTTC. Amino acid sequence: CASSGQGASGANVLTF.

This rearrangement joins TRBV29-1 to TRBJ2-7; a weak D match, TRBD2 (6 bases). Trimming took off 5 bases at V and 5 bases at J, with 10 bases between the two ends. CDR1 and CDR2 from the germline V gene are SQVTM and ANQGSEA. CDR3 size: 11 residues. DNA of the CDR3: TGCAGCGTTCTCAGGAGGGACGAGCAGTACTTC. Translated: CSVLRRDEQYF.

This rearrangement joins TRBV5-1 to TRBJ2-5, with 8 bases fitting TRBD1. CDR3 length: 15 residues. J was trimmed by 5 bases and V by 0 bases; bases with no gene match: 6. Germline CDR1 and CDR2: SGHRS and YFSETQ. In DNA form, the CDR3 reads TGCGCCAGCAGCTTGGTATCACAGGGGGTCGAGACCCAGTACTTC. Its translation: CASSLVSQGVETQYF.

The chain joins TRBV19 to TRBJ1-3, with D unclear. CDR3 length equals 14 residues. Trimming shortened V by 7 bases and J by 0 bases, and 10 bases separated the two germline ends. Germline CDR1 is LNHDA and CDR2 is SQIVND (reference sequence). This chain's CDR3 is CASTRVFSGNTIYF. The CDR3 nucleotides read TGTGCCAGTACTCGGGTTTTCTCTGGAAACACCATATATTTT.

In the case of this clone: Within the sample, other DNA sequences also encode this same CDR3. The gene calls are TRBV9 and TRBJ2-1; TRBD1 agrees at 7 bases. The V and J ends lost 0 bases and 1 base, in that order; junction bases with no gene match: 4. Germline-derived CDR1 and CDR2 are SGDLS and YYNGEE. The CDR3 extends over 16 amino acids. The chain's CDR3 is CASSVGGRGSYNEQFF. The CDR3 DNA is TGTGCCAGCAGCGTAGGAGGCAGGGGGTCCTACAATGAGCAGTTCTTC.

This chain joins TRBV6-5 and TRBJ1-5, with 8 positions matching TRBD1. V gave up 5 bases and J gave up 1 base; unmatched junction bases: 1. Germline V gives CDR1 MNHEY, CDR2 SVGAGI. The CDR3 is 14 amino acids. The CDR3 sequence is CASSRTGSNQPQHF. DNA of the CDR3: TGTGCCAGCAGTCGGACAGGGAGCAATCAGCCCCAGCATTTT.

The rearrangement links TRBV7-8 to TRBJ1-2, with a possible D match to TRBD1 (6 bases). The V end was cut by 4 bases, the J end by 4 bases, with 19 bases between. CDR1 is SGHVS and CDR2 is FQNEAQ in the germline V gene. This CDR3 spans 16 amino acids. In DNA, the CDR3 is TGTGCCAGCAGCTCCCCGCTCCTCACAGGGCTCTATGGCTACACCTTC. Its translation is CASSSPLLTGLYGYTF. The whole variable domain, filled in from reference TRBV7-8 and TRBJ1-2, reads GAGVSQSPRYKVAKRGQDVALRCDPISGHVSLFWYQQALGQGPEFLTYFQNEAQLDKSGLPSDRFFAERPEGSVSTLKIQRTQQEDSAVYLCASSSPLLTGLYGYTFGSGTRLTVV.

The chain carries TRBV9 and TRBJ2-2, with TRBD1 matching 8 bases. Per germline, CDR1 SGDLS and CDR2 YYNGEE. This CDR3 region has 15 residues. V shed 0 bases, J shed 5 bases, and the junction held 3 bases outside the gene matches. The CDR3 spells CASSVEGQGTGELFF. In nucleotides, the CDR3 is TGTGCCAGCAGCGTAGAAGGACAGGGTACCGGGGAGCTGTTTTTT.

The J gene is TRBJ2-7, the V gene TRBV5-1; TRBD2 might be the D (6 bases). There are 14 residues in the CDR3. Germline V CDR1 and CDR2: SGHRS, YFSETQ. V dropped 6 bases and J dropped 2 bases, with 15 bases sitting between them. CDR3 amino acids: CASKEVGGTYEQYF. In DNA form, the CDR3 reads TGCGCCAGCAAAGAGGTTGGGGGGACCTACGAGCAGTACTTC.

The chain recombines TRBV2 with TRBJ2-5; no reliable D call. The J call may be incorrect, as the DNA end agrees better with TRBJ2-7. Germline-derived CDR1 and CDR2 are SNHLY and FYNNEI. The CDR3 has 11 residues. CDR3 DNA: TGTGCCAGCAGTGCCCACTACGAGCAGTACTTC. Its translation: CASSAHYEQYF.

The chain joins TRBV2 to TRBJ2-7; TRBD2 agrees at 11 bases. With 7 bases clipped from V and 3 bases from J, the junction kept 5 bases outside the gene matches. Looked up from germline, CDR1 is SNHLY and CDR2 is FYNNEI. The CDR3 covers 14 residues. The DNA for the CDR3 is TGTGCCAGCATGGTGACTAGCGGGAACTACGAGCAGTACTTC. Translating gives CASMVTSGNYEQYF. The variable domain in full, with the rest retrieved from reference TRBV2 and TRBJ2-7, is EPEVTQTPSHQVTQMGQEVILRCVPISNHLYFYWYRQILGQKVEFLVSFYNNEISEKSEIFDDQFSVERPDGSNFTLKIRSTKLEDSAMYFCASMVTSGNYEQYFGPGTRLTVT.

The genes are TRBV5-1 and TRBJ2-7; weak D call: TRBD1 (6 bases). CDR1 is SGHRS, CDR2 YFSETQ, per germline. V gave up 2 bases and J gave up 5 bases, with 11 bases separating them. This CDR3 contains 13 residues. The CDR3 region has the DNA TGCGCCAGCAGCTTTTCAGGGGAAAACGAGCAGTACTTC. Translated, it gives CASSFSGENEQYF. The full variable domain, rest sourced from reference TRBV5-1 and TRBJ2-7, is KAGVTQTPRYLIKTRGQQVTLSCSPISGHRSVSWYQQTPGQGLQFLFEYFSETQRNKGNFPGRFSGRQFSNSRSEMNVSTLELGDSALYLCASSFSGENEQYFGPGTRLTVT.

The rearrangement uses TRBV5-5 and TRBJ1-2; 7 nucleotides match TRBD1. J gave up 7 bases and V 0 bases, and 3 bases lay outside the gene matches. Per germline, CDR1 SGHKS and CDR2 YYEKEE (reference sequence). The CDR3 contains 13 residues. The CDR3 DNA reads as TGTGCCAGCAGCTTGGAAAGGGGGCCTGGCTACACCTTC. Translation: CASSLERGPGYTF.

The chain uses TRBV9 and TRBJ1-1; D remains ambiguous. Germline loops: CDR1 SGDLS, CDR2 YYNGEE. The germline V and J ends were trimmed by 4 bases and 3 bases, with 25 bases remaining between them. CDR3 length equals 18 residues. The CDR3 loop reads CASSPPVGSFRSDTEAFF. The CDR3 nucleotides read TGTGCCAGCAGCCCACCGGTTGGTTCTTTTAGGAGTGACACTGAAGCTTTCTTT.